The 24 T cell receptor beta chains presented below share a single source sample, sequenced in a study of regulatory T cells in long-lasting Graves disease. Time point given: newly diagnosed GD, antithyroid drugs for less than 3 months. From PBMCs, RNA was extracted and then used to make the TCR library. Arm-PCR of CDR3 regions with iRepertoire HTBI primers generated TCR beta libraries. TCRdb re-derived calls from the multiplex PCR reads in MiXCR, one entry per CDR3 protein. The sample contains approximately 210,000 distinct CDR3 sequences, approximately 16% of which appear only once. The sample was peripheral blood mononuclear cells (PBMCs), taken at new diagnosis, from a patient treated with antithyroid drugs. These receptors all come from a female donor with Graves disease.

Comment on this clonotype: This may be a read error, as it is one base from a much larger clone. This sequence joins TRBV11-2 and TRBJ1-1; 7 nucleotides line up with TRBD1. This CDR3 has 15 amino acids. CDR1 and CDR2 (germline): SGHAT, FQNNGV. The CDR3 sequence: CANSSFPGQRSEAFF. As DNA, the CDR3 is TGTGCCAACAGCTCGTTCCCGGGACAGCGTTCTGAAGCTTTCTTT.

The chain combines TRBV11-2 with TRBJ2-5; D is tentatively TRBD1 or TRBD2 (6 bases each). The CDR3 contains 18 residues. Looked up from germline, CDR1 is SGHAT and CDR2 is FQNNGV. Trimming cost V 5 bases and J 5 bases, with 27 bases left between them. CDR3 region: CASSIPLRGSGGRETQYF. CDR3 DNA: TGTGCCAGCAGCATACCCCTTAGAGGGTCCGGGGGCAGGGAGACCCAGTACTTC. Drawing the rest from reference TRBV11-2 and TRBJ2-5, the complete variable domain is EAGVAQSPRYKIIEKRQSVAFWCNPISGHATLYWYQQILGQGPKLLIQFQNNGVVDDSQLPKDRFSAERLKGVDSTLKIQPAKLEDSAVYLCASSIPLRGSGGRETQYFGPGTRLLVL.

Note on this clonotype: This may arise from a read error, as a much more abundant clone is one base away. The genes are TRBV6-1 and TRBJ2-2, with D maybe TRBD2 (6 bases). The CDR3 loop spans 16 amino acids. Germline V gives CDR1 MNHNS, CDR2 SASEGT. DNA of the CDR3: TGTGCCAGCAGTCCGTGGCTAGCTCAAGTCGACGGGGGGCTGTTTTTT. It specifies CASSPWLAQVDGGLFF.

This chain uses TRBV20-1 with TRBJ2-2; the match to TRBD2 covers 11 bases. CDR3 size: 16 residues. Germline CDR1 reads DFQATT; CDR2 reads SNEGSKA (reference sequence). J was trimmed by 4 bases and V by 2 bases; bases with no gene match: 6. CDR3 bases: TGCAGTGCTAGACTAGCGGGGGGACCCCCCACCGGGGAGCTGTTTTTT. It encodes CSARLAGGPPTGELFF.

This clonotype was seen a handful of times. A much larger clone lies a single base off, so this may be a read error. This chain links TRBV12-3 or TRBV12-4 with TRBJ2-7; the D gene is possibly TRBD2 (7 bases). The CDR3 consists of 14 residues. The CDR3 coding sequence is TGTGCCGGCAGTTTAGGGGGGGCACTCTACGAGCAGTACTTC. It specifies CAGSLGGALYEQYF.

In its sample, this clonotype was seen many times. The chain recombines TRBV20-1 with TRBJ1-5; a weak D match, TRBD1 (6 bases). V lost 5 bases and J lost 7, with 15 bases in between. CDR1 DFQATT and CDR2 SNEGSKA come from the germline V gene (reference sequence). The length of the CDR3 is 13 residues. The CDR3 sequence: CSAGGRGGQPQHF. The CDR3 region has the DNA TGCAGTGCTGGGGGCAGGGGAGGGCAGCCCCAGCATTTT.

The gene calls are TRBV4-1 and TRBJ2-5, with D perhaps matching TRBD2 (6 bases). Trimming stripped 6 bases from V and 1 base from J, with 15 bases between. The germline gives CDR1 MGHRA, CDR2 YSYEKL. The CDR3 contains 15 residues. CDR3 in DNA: TGCGCCAGCAGGGAGGGCCAGGGCCCCCAAGAGACCCAGTACTTC. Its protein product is CASREGQGPQETQYF.

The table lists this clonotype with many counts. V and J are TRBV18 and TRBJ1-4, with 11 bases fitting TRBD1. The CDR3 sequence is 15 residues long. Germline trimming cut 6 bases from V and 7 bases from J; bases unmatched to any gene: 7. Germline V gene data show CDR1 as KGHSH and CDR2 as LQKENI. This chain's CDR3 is CASSHPGTGGEKLFF. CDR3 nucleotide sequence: TGTGCCAGCTCGCACCCCGGGACAGGGGGTGAAAAACTGTTTTTT.

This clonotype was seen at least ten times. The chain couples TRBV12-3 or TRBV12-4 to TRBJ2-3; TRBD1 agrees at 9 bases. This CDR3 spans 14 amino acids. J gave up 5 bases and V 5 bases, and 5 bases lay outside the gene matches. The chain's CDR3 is CASSLWDREDTQYF. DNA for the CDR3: TGTGCCAGCAGTCTCTGGGACAGGGAAGATACGCAGTATTTT.

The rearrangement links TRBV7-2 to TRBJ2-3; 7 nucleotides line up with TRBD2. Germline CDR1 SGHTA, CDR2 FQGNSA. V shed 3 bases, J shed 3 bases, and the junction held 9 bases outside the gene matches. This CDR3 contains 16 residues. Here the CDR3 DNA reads TGTGCCAGCAGCTTCGGGACCGGGACTATTACAGATACGCAGTATTTT. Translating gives CASSFGTGTITDTQYF.

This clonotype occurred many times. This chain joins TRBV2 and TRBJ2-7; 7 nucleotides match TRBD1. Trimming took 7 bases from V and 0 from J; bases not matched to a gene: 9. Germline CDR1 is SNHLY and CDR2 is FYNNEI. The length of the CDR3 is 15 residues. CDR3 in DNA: TGTGCCAGCACCAAATCGGGACAGCTCTCCTACGAGCAGTACTTC. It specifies CASTKSGQLSYEQYF.

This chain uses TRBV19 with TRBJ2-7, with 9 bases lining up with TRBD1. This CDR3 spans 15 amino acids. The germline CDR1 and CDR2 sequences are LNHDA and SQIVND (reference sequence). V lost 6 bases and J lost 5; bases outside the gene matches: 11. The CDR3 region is CASREPGTGYHEQYF. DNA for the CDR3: TGTGCCAGTAGGGAACCCGGGACAGGGTACCACGAGCAGTACTTC.

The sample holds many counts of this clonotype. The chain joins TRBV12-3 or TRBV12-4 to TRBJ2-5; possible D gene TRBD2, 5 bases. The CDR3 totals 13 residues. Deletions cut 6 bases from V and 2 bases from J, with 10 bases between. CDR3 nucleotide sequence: TGTGCCAGCAGGTACGGGGTTCAAGAGACCCAGTACTTC. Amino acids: CASRYGVQETQYF.

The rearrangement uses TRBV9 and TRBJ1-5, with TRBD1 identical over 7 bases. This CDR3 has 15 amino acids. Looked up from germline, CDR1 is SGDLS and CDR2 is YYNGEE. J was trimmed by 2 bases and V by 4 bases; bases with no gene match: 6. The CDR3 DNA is TGTGCCAGCAGCCGGGACAGTATAGGCAATCAGCCCCAGCATTTT. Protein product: CASSRDSIGNQPQHF.

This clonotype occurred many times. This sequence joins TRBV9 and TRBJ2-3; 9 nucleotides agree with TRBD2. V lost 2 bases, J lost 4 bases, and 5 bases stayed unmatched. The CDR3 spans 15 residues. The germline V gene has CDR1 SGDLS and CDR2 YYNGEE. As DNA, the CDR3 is TGTGCCAGCAGCGTCTTAGCGGGAGTCGCAGATACGCAGTATTTT. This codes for CASSVLAGVADTQYF.

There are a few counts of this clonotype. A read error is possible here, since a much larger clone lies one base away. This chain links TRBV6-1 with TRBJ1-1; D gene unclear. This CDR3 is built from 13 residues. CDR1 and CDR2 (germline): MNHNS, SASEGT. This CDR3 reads CASSDWENTGAFF. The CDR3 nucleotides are TGTGCCAGCAGTGACTGGGAGAACACTGGAGCTTTCTTT.

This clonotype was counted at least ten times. The CDR3 is CAWNRYGNQPQHF. CDR3 bases: TGTGCCTGGAACAGGTACGGCAATCAGCCCCAGCATTTT. The rearrangement joins TRBV30 to TRBJ1-5; possibly TRBD1 for D (5 bases). This CDR3 region has 13 residues. Germline CDR1 is GTSNPN and CDR2 is SVGIG (reference sequence). The ends were cut back, 4 bases at V and 2 bases at J, with 9 bases in the middle.

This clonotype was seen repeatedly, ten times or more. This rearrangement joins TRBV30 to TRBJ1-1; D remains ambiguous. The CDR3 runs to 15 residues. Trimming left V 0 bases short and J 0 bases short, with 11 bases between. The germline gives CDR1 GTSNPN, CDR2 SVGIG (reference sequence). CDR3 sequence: CAWSVRGGVNTEAFF. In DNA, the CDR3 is TGTGCCTGGAGTGTACGGGGTGGGGTGAACACTGAAGCTTTCTTT.

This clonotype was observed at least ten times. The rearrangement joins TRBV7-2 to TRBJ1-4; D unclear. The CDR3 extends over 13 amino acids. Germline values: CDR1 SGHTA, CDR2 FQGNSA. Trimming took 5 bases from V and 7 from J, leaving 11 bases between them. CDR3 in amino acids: CASSPIWSEKLFF. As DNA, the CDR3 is TGTGCCAGCAGCCCAATTTGGAGTGAAAAACTGTTTTTT.

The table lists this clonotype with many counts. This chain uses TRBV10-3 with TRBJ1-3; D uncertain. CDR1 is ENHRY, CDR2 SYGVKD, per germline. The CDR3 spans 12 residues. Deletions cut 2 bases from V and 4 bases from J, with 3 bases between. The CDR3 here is CAISEPGNTIYF. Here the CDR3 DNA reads TGTGCCATCAGTGAGCCGGGAAACACCATATATTTT.

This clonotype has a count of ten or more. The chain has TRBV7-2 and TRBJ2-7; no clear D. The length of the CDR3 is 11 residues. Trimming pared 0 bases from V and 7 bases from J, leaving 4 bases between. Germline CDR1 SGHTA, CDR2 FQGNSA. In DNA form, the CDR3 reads TGTGCCAGCAGCTTAGCGCGAGAGCAGTACTTC. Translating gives CASSLAREQYF.

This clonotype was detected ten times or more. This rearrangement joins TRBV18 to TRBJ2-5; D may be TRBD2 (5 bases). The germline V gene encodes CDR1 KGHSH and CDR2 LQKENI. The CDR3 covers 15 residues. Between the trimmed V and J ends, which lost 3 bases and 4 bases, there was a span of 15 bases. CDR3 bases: TGTGCCAGCTCACCTTCGTGGACGGGGAGAGAGACCCAGTACTTC. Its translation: CASSPSWTGRETQYF. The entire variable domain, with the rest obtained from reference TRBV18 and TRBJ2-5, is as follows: NAGVMQNPRHLVRRRGQEARLRCSPMKGHSHVYWYRQLPEEGLKFMVYLQKENIIDESGMPKERFSAEFPKEGPSILRIQQVVRGDSAAYFCASSPSWTGRETQYFGPGTRLLVL.

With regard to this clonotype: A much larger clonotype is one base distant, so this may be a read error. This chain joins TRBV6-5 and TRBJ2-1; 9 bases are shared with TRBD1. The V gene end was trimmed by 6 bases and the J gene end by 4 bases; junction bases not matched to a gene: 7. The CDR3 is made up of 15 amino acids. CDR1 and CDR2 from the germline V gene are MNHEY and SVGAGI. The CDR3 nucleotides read TGTGCCAGCAGGTACCGGGACAGGGATTACAATGAGCAGTTCTTC. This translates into CASRYRDRDYNEQFF.

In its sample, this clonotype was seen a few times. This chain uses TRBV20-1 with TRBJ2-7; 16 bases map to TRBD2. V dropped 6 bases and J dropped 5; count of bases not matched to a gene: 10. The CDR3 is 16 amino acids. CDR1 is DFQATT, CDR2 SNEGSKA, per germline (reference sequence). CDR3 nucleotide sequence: TGCAGTGCCGACGGGACTAGCGGGAGGGTCCCCCACGAGCAGTACTTC. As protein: CSADGTSGRVPHEQYF.